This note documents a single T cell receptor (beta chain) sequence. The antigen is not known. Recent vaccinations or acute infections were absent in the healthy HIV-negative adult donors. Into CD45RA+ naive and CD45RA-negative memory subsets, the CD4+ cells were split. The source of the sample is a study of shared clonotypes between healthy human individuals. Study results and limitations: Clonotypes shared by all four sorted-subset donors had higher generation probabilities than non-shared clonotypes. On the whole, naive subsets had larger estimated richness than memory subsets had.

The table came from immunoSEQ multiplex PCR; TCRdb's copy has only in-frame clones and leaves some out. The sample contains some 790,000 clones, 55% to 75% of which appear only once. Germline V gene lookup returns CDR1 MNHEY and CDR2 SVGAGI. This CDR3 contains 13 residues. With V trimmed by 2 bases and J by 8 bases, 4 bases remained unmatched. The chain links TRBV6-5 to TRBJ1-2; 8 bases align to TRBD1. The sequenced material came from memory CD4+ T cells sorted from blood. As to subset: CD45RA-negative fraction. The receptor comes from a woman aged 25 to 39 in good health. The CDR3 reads CASSYTGQGGYTF. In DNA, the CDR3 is TGTGCCAGCAGTTACACCGGACAGGGAGGCTACACCTTC.